One and the same sample provided the 25 T cell receptor beta chains below, sequenced in a study of T-cell memory formation after mild COVID-19. TCRdb reanalysed the 5' RACE reads using MiXCR and keeps one entry per CDR3 protein. The sample has some 190,000 distinct CDR3 sequences, more than 15% seen once; the top ten hold 2% to 2.5%. The sample taken for sequencing was PBMCs or a T cell subset sorted from them (not recorded which). The receptors stem from an adult woman who had mild COVID-19 (a few samples of this study predate the infection). Cell type and time point are not known.

The rearrangement links TRBV6-2 or TRBV6-3 to TRBJ2-2; 8 nucleotides agree with TRBD2. Per germline, CDR1 MNHEY and CDR2 SVGEGT. The V segment lost 4 bases and the J segment 2 bases; nucleotides outside the gene matches: 3. The CDR3 runs 15 residues. The DNA of the CDR3 is TGTGCCAGCAGTTTAGCGGGACTAAACACCGGGGAGCTGTTTTTT. Translated, it gives CASSLAGLNTGELFF.

This chain joins TRBV6-6 and TRBJ1-6; 7 bases match TRBD1. Germline CDR1 reads MNHNY; CDR2 reads SVGAGI (reference sequence). CDR3 length: 11 residues. Trimming took 2 bases from V and 17 from J; bases not matched to a gene: 3. Here the CDR3 reads CASSYGQVVHF. The CDR3 DNA is TGTGCCAGCAGTTACGGACAGGTTGTCCACTTT.

The V gene is TRBV18, the J gene TRBJ2-2, with 10 bases lining up with TRBD1. The CDR3 length is 15 residues. Germline V gene sequence: CDR1 KGHSH, CDR2 LQKENI. Trimming at V came to 3 bases and at J to 6 bases, leaving 4 bases not matched to a gene. The CDR3 DNA reads as TGTGCCAGCTCACCTTCAGGGACAGGGGCCGGGGAGCTGTTTTTT. Encoded protein: CASSPSGTGAGELFF.

This chain uses TRBV2 with TRBJ1-4; D unclear. CDR3 length: 14 amino acids. V lost 6 bases, J lost 8 bases, and 16 bases lay in between. Germline V gene data show CDR1 as SNHLY and CDR2 as FYNNEI. The CDR3 loop is CASSPQKAMEKLFF. CDR3 DNA sequence: TGTGCCAGCAGCCCACAAAAGGCAATGGAAAAACTGTTTTTT.

V and J are TRBV7-9 and TRBJ1-1; D call uncertain. CDR1 and CDR2 from the germline V gene are SEHNR and FQNEAQ (reference sequence). The CDR3 contains 13 residues. Trimming took off 6 bases at V and 7 bases at J, with 15 bases between the two ends. CDR3 sequence reads: CASSPDDTFEAFF. The CDR3 nucleotides are TGTGCCAGCAGTCCCGACGACACATTTGAAGCTTTCTTT.

The chain recombines TRBV13 with TRBJ2-1; TRBD2 matches 14 bases. CDR1 and CDR2 (germline): PRHDT, FYEKMQ (reference sequence). The CDR3 sequence is 17 residues long. The V segment lost 4 bases and the J segment 9 bases; nucleotides outside the gene matches: 11. The CDR3 DNA reads as TGTGCCAGCAGCTACACTCCGGGACTAGCGGGAGAATCTGAGCAGTTCTTC. Its protein is CASSYTPGLAGESEQFF.

The chain employs TRBV5-4 and TRBJ1-3, with D possibly being TRBD1 (5 bases). V lost 6 bases, J lost 2 bases, and 12 bases lay in between. CDR1 and CDR2 from the germline V gene are SGHNT and YYREEE (reference sequence). This CDR3 region has 14 residues. The CDR3 reads CASTLGEPGNTIYF. The DNA for the CDR3 is TGTGCCAGCACCCTGGGGGAACCTGGAAACACCATATATTTT.

This chain links TRBV3-1 with TRBJ2-1; D possibly corresponds to TRBD2 (5 bases). CDR1 LGHDT and CDR2 YNNKEL come from the germline V gene (reference sequence). The CDR3 runs to 15 residues. Trimming pared 4 bases from V and 6 bases from J, leaving 16 bases between. CDR3 sequence: CASSLPGISTNEQFF. For the CDR3, the DNA is TGTGCCAGCAGCCTCCCGGGGATTTCGACCAATGAGCAGTTCTTC.

This clonotype was seen a handful of times. This chain links TRBV18 with TRBJ2-2; D gene unclear. Looked up from germline, CDR1 is KGHSH and CDR2 is LQKENI. Trimming cost V 1 base and J 10 bases, with 10 bases left between them. The CDR3 sequence is 13 residues long. The CDR3 DNA sequence: TGTGCCAGCTCACCACTGAGAAGTGTGGAGCTGTTTTTT. Translation gives CASSPLRSVELFF.

The genes are TRBV28 and TRBJ2-7; 8 nucleotides align to TRBD1. Germline trimming cut 5 bases from V and 0 bases from J; bases unmatched to any gene: 6. The CDR3 is 15 amino acids. CDR1 and CDR2 from the germline V gene are MDHEN and SYDVKM. The CDR3, as DNA: TGTGCCAGCAGTCTTACAGGGGGAGTCTCCTACGAGCAGTACTTC. Amino acid sequence: CASSLTGGVSYEQYF.

This clonotype was counted only a few times. The rearrangement uses TRBV3-1 and TRBJ2-7; a possible D gene is TRBD1 (6 bases). Germline CDR1 reads LGHDT; CDR2 reads YNNKEL (reference sequence). V gave up 4 bases and J gave up 5 bases, with 24 bases separating them. The CDR3 contains 17 residues. CDR3 bases: TGTGCCAGCAGCCGAGAAGTCCTCCGGGACACGAGTAACGAGCAGTACTTC. Protein: CASSREVLRDTSNEQYF.

V and J are TRBV7-9 and TRBJ2-7, with D maybe TRBD1 (6 bases). The ends were cut back, 6 bases at V and 3 bases at J, with 15 bases in the middle. The CDR3 is 14 residues long. From germline, CDR1 is SEHNR and CDR2 FQNEAQ (reference sequence). Here the CDR3 DNA reads TGTGCCAGCAGTTTTCAGGGGCCTGGCTACGAGCAGTACTTC. It translates to CASSFQGPGYEQYF.

This clonotype was recorded at least ten times. V usage is TRBV10-3 and J usage is TRBJ1-2; perhaps TRBD1 as D (5 bases). With 6 bases removed from V and 1 base from J, the gap between germline ends came to 6 bases. Germline-derived CDR1 and CDR2 are ENHRY and SYGVKD. The CDR3 sequence is 12 residues long. The DNA for the CDR3 is TGTGCCATCAGCGACAGTAACTATGGCTACACCTTC. Translation: CAISDSNYGYTF.

This clonotype came up a few times. The chain recombines TRBV30 with TRBJ2-3, with a weak D call TRBD1 (5 bases). CDR3 length equals 12 residues. Deletions cut 0 bases from V and 5 bases from J, with 6 bases between. The germline CDR1 and CDR2 sequences are GTSNPN and SVGIG (reference sequence). The CDR3 reads CAWSVGEDTQYF. The DNA of the CDR3 is TGTGCCTGGAGTGTAGGGGAAGATACGCAGTATTTT.

The J gene is TRBJ1-1, the V gene TRBV9; D uncertain. Looked up from germline, CDR1 is SGDLS and CDR2 is YYNGEE. The CDR3 runs 14 residues. V was clipped by 0 bases and J by 0 bases, with 6 bases between them. CDR3 nucleotides: TGTGCCAGCAGCGTAGTACCGTTGAACACTGAAGCTTTCTTT. Its protein product is CASSVVPLNTEAFF.

In this sample, this clonotype turned up a few times. V gene TRBV3-1 combines with J gene TRBJ2-5; D unclear. This CDR3 has 12 residues. V was shortened by 3 bases and J by 5 bases, with 7 bases between the two germline ends. Germline CDR1 reads LGHDT; CDR2 reads YNNKEL (reference sequence). The CDR3 DNA is TGTGCCAGCAGCCAGCGACGGGAGACCCAGTACTTC. It encodes CASSQRRETQYF.

This clonotype turned up a few times. This sequence joins TRBV7-6 and TRBJ1-5; D remains ambiguous. The V gene lost 5 bases and the J gene lost 7 bases, with 12 bases spanning the gap. This CDR3 contains 13 residues. From germline, CDR1 is SGHVS and CDR2 FNYEAQ. This CDR3 is CASSRGPRQPQHF. Written as DNA, the CDR3 is TGTGCCAGCAGCCGAGGACCACGGCAGCCCCAGCATTTT.

CDR3 coding DNA: TGTGCCAGCAGCTCCTCGAGCCGGGGGCTGAACACCGGGGAGCTGTTTTTT. Its protein is CASSSSSRGLNTGELFF. The V call is TRBV7-9, the J call TRBJ2-2; D could derive from TRBD1 or TRBD2 (6 bases each). Between the trimmed V and J ends, which lost 4 bases and 1 base, there was a span of 16 bases. This CDR3 comprises 17 residues. Germline V gene lookup returns CDR1 SEHNR and CDR2 FQNEAQ (reference sequence).

This clonotype was seen at least ten times. The chain employs TRBV5-1 and TRBJ2-7, with D tentatively TRBD2 (6 bases). V lost 4 bases and J lost 3, with 14 bases in between. Germline V CDR1 and CDR2: SGHRS, YFSETQ. The CDR3 extends over 14 amino acids. The CDR3 nucleotides are TGCGCCAGCAGCCCCTCGGGGGAGAACTACGAGCAGTACTTC. This translates into CASSPSGENYEQYF. The variable domain in full, completed from reference TRBV5-1 and TRBJ2-7, reads KAGVTQTPRYLIKTRGQQVTLSCSPISGHRSVSWYQQTPGQGLQFLFEYFSETQRNKGNFPGRFSGRQFSNSRSEMNVSTLELGDSALYLCASSPSGENYEQYFGPGTRLTVT.

This clonotype has more than one count but fewer than ten. The rearrangement links TRBV5-1 to TRBJ1-1, with 10 bases that match TRBD1. Germline CDR1 reads SGHRS; CDR2 reads YFSETQ. V was pared by 0 bases and J by 4 bases, with 6 bases of the junction left unmatched. This CDR3 is built from 16 residues. CDR3 nucleotide sequence: TGCGCCAGCAGCTTGGGACAGGGGGCGCCGGGCACTGAAGCTTTCTTT. This encodes CASSLGQGAPGTEAFF.

V is TRBV15 and J is TRBJ1-1; no firm D call. From germline, CDR1 is LNHNV and CDR2 YYDKDF (reference sequence). Trimming cost V 0 bases and J 8 bases, with 10 bases left between them. The CDR3 sequence is 13 residues long. In nucleotides, the CDR3 is TGTGCCACCAGCAGAGATGTGACAAGGGAAGCTTTCTTT. Translated: CATSRDVTREAFF.

This clonotype was seen a few times. The chain carries TRBV20-1 and TRBJ2-1; tentatively, D is TRBD2 (6 bases). Looked up from germline, CDR1 is DFQATT and CDR2 is SNEGSKA (reference sequence). Trimming shortened V by 3 bases and J by 8 bases, and 17 bases separated the two germline ends. This CDR3 region has 14 residues. CDR3 loop: CSARRALREDEQFF. The CDR3 DNA reads TGCAGTGCTAGGCGTGCGTTAAGGGAGGATGAGCAGTTCTTC.

The chain couples TRBV27 to TRBJ2-4; D is uncertain. V was clipped by 0 bases and J by 4 bases, with 4 bases between them. CDR1 and CDR2 from the germline V gene are MNHEY and SMNVEV (reference sequence). The CDR3 extends over 13 amino acids. CDR3 coding DNA: TGTGCCAGCAGTTTATCTCTAAAAAACATTCAGTACTTC. Translated, it gives CASSLSLKNIQYF.

The chain employs TRBV2 and TRBJ1-1; 7 bases agree with TRBD1. CDR3 length equals 14 residues. Trimming at V came to 7 bases and at J to 6 bases, leaving 11 bases not matched to a gene. The germline V gene encodes CDR1 SNHLY and CDR2 FYNNEI. The CDR3 protein is CASIDRQGTSEAFF. The DNA of the CDR3 is TGTGCCAGCATAGACCGACAGGGAACATCTGAAGCTTTCTTT.

The CDR3 sequence: CASSQPDRDPYNEQFF. DNA for the CDR3: TGTGCCAGCAGTCAGCCAGACAGGGATCCCTACAATGAGCAGTTCTTC. The J gene is TRBJ2-1, the V gene TRBV12-3 or TRBV12-4, with 7 nucleotides matching TRBD1. Trimming at V came to 5 bases and at J to 2 bases, leaving 9 bases not matched to a gene. CDR3 length equals 16 residues.